This T cell receptor (beta chain) stems from a study of prognosis after radiotherapy for stage I lung cancer (dated by TCRdb to the early 2020s). Regarding the study in general: Between April 2018 and January 2019, around 19 stage I NSCLC patients were enrolled in Nanjing, China. Stage I lung tumors that were newly diagnosed and primary were found in roughly 15 patients, while a handful of patients had oligometastatic NSCLC after surgical resection of the primary tumor. Every patient was deemed medically inoperable, around 11 because of comorbidities and roughly 7 because they refused surgery. The cohort included over 10 men and five or six women, with a median age of approximately 75 years and a range of about 53 to 90 years. Tumor histology was squamous cell carcinoma in over 5 patients and adenocarcinoma in about 12. Image-guided IMRT or VMAT was used to deliver SBRT in 3 to 5 fractions at a biologically effective dose of at least 100 Gy. In every patient, SBRT was given without any concurrent therapy. Distant metastases were developed by four of the 19 patients after SBRT, at a median of roughly 7 months, whereas no significant progression was observed in the other 15 patients. This study profiled peripheral blood TCR beta repertoires from stage I NSCLC patients before and after stereotactic body radiotherapy and linked the repertoires to distant failure. The study sequenced about 40 blood samples from about 19 patients, one before and one after SBRT per patient.

All patients had node-negative disease on CT and PET/CT, and none had a history of other malignancies or had previously received chemotherapy or radiotherapy. At each of two time points, about 6 milliliters of peripheral venous blood were collected into EDTA tubes. PBMCs were isolated by Ficoll-Paque Plus density-gradient centrifugation. Right after collection, samples were kept at -80 degrees C until analysis. Comments on this clonotype: This receptor's antigen is unknown. Base-call qualities are not available, and no considerably larger clone is one nucleotide away.

What the research found in general, with its limitations: The study was limited by the small cohort and short follow-up, and independent validation of the study findings is required. None of the reported P values were adjusted for multiple comparisons. Post-SBRT Shannon entropy and its change from baseline were lower in patients who developed distant metastases; baseline Shannon entropy was not associated with metastases. TRBV and TRBJ usage frequencies reportedly varied with metastasis status, involving two V genes at baseline and fewer than 10 V and two J genes after SBRT. Unique TCR clone counts fell after SBRT (median about 9,600 before versus 6,500 to 7,500 after; Wilcoxon paired P=0.011). Whether the expanded TCR clones were tumor-specific was not determined.

Two rounds of multiplex PCR were used to amplify the TCR beta CDR3 region from genomic DNA. The first PCR round used primers specific to each TRBV and TRBJ gene, and the primer sequences were filed in Chinese patent CN105087789A. Universal primers were used in the second round of PCR. The Roche High Pure PCR Template Preparation Kit was used to extract genomic DNA from the frozen PBMCs. The libraries underwent paired-end sequencing with 151 bp reads on an Illumina HiSeq 3000. The source study handled its data this way. CutAdapt was used to discard raw reads that did not contain the multiplex PCR primer sequences. PEAR was used to merge high-quality paired reads into contigs. By aligning each contig to reference sequences, MiXCR assigned the TRB V, D and J gene segments to that contig. To remove sequencing errors, CDR3 sequences were clustered according to base quality and sequence similarity. Diversity was measured as Shannon entropy normalized by the natural log of productive TCR sequence number. Clonality was computed as one minus the ratio of Shannon entropy to the natural log of the number of unique clonotypes. Progression-free survival cut-offs for repertoire metrics were chosen using the Youden index of ROC curves, with analyses run in R 3.5.3. The raw public data were reprocessed by TCRdb itself: fastp quality trimming at Q25, MiXCR clonotype calling, in-frame beta chains only. Under each unique CDR3 protein, matching rows form one entry showing the most common genes and DNA. The V and J calls follow TCRdb's processing rather than the paper's. The sample records some 38,000 distinct CDR3 sequences, around 24% of which are singletons. 20% to 30% of the sample goes to the ten largest clones.

Reading from cysteine to phenylalanine, the CDR3 counts 21 amino acids. CDR3 DNA is the only sequence kept; it has 63 bases, read in frame from the first base. Relative to germline, V is missing 0 bases and J is missing 3 bases, with 16 bases of the junction outside any gene match. For CDR1 and CDR2, the germline V gene lists MNHGY and SAAAGT. The rearrangement joined TRBV6-8 to TRBJ2-2; 10 junctional bases match TRBD2. Sequences were derived from PBMCs, sampled before or after stereotactic body radiation therapy (not recorded which). The TCR originated in a donor aged 50 or older with non-small cell lung cancer. The encoded CDR3 is CASSYSKKDGLAGDDTGELFF. The base sequence is TGTGCCAGCAGTTACTCGAAGAAAGATGGGCTAGCGGGGGACGACACCGGGGAGCTGTTTTTT.